This TCR beta chain was recovered during a study of CD8+ T cells in alopecia areata. The CDR3 has 12 amino acids. With V trimmed by 7 bases and J by 6 bases, 2 bases remained unmatched. The germline gives CDR1 SNHLY, CDR2 FYNNEI. cDNA serving as the sequencing template came from extracted, reverse transcribed RNA. Profiling relied on immunoSEQ multiplex PCR, and the TCRdb table lists in-frame clones only, not all of them. The data show about 120,000 clones, with approximately 53% seen just once and approximately 0.5% held by the top ten. The sample's treatment: oral pan-JAK inhibitor, 5-10 mg twice daily.

V and J are TRBV2 and TRBJ1-5; 8 nucleotides line up with TRBD1. Sample: CD4+ T cells sorted from blood, taken at week 4, from a patient treated with tofacitinib. The clonotype originates from a human donor with alopecia areata. This chain's CDR3 is CASTGQGQPQHF. In nucleotides, the CDR3 is TGTGCCAGCACCGGACAGGGTCAGCCCCAGCATTTT.